This TCR beta chain was captured in a study of CD8 T cells in ankylosing spondylitis. Study-wide findings and caveats: The clones that were linked to disease were reported to be significantly enriched in matched synovial fluid samples from ankylosing spondylitis patients. Disease-linked clones were found to be CD8+ and relatively rare in peripheral blood.

A remark on this clonotype: Its cognate antigen is unknown.

The CDR3 loop spans 15 amino acids. Looked up from germline, CDR1 is SGHAT and CDR2 is FQNNGV. V shed 5 bases and J shed 0 bases, with 14 bases lying between them. Quantitative barcoded 5'-RACE was used to prepare TCR beta libraries. Each CDR3 protein is one row after TCRdb ran MiXCR on the 5' RACE reads. The data contain just over 350,000 distinct CDR3 sequences, 20% to 25% of them singletons. The genes are TRBV11-2 and TRBJ2-7; no clear D gene. This clonotype was sampled from a male donor with ankylosing spondylitis or in good health (not recorded which). The specimen was blood, either unsorted or a sorted T cell fraction (not recorded which). The CDR3 protein is CASSPPRTGSYEQYF. DNA for the CDR3: TGTGCCAGCAGCCCGCCCCGAACGGGCTCCTACGAGCAGTACTTC.